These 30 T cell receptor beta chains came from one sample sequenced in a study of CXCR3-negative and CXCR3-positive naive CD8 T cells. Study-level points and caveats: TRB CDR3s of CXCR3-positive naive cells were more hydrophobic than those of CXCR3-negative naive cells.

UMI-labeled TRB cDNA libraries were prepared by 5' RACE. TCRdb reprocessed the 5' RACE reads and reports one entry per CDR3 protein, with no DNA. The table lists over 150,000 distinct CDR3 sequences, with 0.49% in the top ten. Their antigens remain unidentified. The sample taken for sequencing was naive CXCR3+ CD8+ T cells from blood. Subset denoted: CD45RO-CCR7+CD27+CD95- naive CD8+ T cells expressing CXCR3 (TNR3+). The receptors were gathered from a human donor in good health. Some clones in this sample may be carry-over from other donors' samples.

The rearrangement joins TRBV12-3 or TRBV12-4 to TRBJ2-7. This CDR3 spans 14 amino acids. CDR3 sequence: CASSKDVSSYEQYF.

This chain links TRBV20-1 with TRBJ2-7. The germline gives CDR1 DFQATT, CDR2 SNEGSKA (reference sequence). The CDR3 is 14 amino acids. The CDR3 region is CSFQTTGTSYEQYF.

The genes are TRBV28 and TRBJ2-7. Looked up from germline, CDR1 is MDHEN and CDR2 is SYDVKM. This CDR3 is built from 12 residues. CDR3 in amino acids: CASSWASNEQYF.

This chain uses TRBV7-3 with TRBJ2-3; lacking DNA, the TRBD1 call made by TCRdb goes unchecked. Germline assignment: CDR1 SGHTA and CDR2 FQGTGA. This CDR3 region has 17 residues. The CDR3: CASSLTGQGTSTDTQYF.

This CDR3 is CSARDRLRESTDTQYF. This chain uses TRBV20-1 with TRBJ2-3; no DNA is available, so the TRBD2 call from TCRdb remains unchecked. The CDR3 is 16 residues long. In germline, CDR1 is DFQATT, CDR2 SNEGSKA (reference sequence).

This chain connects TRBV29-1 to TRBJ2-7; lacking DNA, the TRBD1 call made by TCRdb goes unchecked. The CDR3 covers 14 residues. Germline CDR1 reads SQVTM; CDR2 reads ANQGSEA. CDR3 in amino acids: CSVWTGEFSYEQYF.

The CDR3: CASSFVAGVNNEQFF. This chain joins TRBV28 and TRBJ2-1; TCRdb designates TRBD1, a call that cannot be tested without DNA. The CDR3 length is 15 residues. In germline, CDR1 is MDHEN, CDR2 SYDVKM. The whole variable domain, remainder taken from reference TRBV28 and TRBJ2-1, is DVKVTQSSRYLVKRTGEKVFLECVQDMDHENMFWYRQDPGLGLRLIYFSYDVKMKEKGDIPEGYSVSREKKERFSLILESASTNQTSMYLCASSFVAGVNNEQFFGPGTRLTVL.

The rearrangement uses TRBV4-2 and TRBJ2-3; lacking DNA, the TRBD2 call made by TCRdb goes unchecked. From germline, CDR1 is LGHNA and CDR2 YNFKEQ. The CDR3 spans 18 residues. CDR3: CASSQDPAGSTTTDTQYF.

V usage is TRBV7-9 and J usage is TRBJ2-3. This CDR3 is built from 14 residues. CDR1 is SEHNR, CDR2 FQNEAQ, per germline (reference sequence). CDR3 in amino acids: CASSFSGILDTQYF.

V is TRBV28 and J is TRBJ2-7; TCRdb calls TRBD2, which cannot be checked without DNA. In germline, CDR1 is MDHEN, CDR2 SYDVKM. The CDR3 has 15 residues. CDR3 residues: CASSPRLAAPSEQYF. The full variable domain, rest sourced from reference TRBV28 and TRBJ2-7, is DVKVTQSSRYLVKRTGEKVFLECVQDMDHENMFWYRQDPGLGLRLIYFSYDVKMKEKGDIPEGYSVSREKKERFSLILESASTNQTSMYLCASSPRLAAPSEQYFGPGTRLTVT.

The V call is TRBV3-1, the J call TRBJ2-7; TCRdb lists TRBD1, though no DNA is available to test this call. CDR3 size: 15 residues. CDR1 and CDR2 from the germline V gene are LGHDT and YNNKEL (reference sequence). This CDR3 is CASSQDRWGVYEQYF.

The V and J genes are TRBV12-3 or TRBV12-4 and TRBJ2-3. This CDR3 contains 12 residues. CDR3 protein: CASTRPRDTQYF.

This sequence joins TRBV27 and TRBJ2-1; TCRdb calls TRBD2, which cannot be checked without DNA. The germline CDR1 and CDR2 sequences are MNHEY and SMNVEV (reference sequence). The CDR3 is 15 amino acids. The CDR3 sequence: CASRPGLVSYNEQFF.

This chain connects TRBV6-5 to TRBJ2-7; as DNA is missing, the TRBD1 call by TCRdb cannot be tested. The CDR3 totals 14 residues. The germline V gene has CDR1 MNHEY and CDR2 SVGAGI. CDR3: CASSQWDNSYEQYF.

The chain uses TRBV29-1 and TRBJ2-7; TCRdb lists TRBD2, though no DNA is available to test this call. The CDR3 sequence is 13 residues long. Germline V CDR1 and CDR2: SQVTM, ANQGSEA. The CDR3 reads CSAAGGGSDEQYF.

CDR3 protein: CASSLTTGPGPYNEQFF. This rearrangement joins TRBV7-3 to TRBJ2-1; no DNA is available, so the TRBD1 call from TCRdb remains unchecked. Germline CDR1 reads SGHTA; CDR2 reads FQGTGA. CDR3 size: 17 residues.

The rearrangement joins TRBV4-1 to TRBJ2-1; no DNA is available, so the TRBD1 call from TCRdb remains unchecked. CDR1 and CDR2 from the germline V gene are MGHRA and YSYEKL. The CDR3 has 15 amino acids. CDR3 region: CASSQGQGSHNEQFF.

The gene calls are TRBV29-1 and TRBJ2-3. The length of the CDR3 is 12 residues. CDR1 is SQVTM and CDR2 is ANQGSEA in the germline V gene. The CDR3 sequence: CSVRLSTDTQYF.

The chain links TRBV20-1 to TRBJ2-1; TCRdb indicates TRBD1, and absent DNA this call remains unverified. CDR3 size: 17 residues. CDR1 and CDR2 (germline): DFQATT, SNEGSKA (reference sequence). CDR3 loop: CSAPAEGHPSSYNEQFF.

This chain's CDR3 is CASSLESGREAFF. The chain joins TRBV5-5 to TRBJ1-1. Germline V gene data show CDR1 as SGHKS and CDR2 as YYEKEE (reference sequence). This CDR3 is 13 amino acids long.

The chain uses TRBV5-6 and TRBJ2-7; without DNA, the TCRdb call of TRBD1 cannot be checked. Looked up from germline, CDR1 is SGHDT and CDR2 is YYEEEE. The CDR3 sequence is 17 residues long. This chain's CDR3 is CASSLAQGRRPPYEQYF.

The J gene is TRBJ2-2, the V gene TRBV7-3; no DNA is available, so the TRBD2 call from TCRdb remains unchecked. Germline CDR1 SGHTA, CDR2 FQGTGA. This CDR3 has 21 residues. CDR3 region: CASSLSVAFSGGEPNTGELFF.

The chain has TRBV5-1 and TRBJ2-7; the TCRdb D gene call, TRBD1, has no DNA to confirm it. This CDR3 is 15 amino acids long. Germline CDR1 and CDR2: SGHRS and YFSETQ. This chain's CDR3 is CASSPEGVTSYEQYF. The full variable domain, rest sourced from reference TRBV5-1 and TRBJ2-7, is KAGVTQTPRYLIKTRGQQVTLSCSPISGHRSVSWYQQTPGQGLQFLFEYFSETQRNKGNFPGRFSGRQFSNSRSEMNVSTLELGDSALYLCASSPEGVTSYEQYFGPGTRLTVT.

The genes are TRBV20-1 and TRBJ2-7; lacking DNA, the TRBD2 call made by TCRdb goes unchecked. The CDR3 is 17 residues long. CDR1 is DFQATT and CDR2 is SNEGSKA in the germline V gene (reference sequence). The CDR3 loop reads CSARDKEGGRALGEQYF.

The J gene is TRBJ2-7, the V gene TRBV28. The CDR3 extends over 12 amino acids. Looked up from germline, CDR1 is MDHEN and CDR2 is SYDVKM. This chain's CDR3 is CASSPYSYEQYF.

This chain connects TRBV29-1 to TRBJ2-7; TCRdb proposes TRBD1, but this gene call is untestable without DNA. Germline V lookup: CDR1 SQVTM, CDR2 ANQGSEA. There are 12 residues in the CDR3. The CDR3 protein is CSPWDSSYEQYF.

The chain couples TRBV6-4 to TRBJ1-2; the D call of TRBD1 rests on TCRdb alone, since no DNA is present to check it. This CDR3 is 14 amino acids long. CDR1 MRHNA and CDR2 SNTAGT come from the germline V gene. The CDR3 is CASSEWGTGYGYTF.

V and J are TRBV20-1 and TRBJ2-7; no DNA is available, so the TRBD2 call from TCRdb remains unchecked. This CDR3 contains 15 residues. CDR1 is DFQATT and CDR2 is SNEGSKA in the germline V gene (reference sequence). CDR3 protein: CSARPEGWGSYEQYF.

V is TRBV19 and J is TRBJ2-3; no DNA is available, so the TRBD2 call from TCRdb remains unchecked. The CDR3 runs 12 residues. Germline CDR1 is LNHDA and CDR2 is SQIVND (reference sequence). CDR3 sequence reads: CASISPTDTQYF.

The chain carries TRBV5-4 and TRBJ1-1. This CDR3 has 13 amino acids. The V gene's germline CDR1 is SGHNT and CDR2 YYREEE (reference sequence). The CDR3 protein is CASRAAVNTEAFF.